This TCR beta chain stems from a study of T-cell memory formation after mild COVID-19. This CDR3 is built from 16 residues. The V segment lost 1 base and the J segment 4 bases; nucleotides outside the gene matches: 8. Looked up from germline, CDR1 is DFQATT and CDR2 is SNEGSKA (reference sequence). 5'RACE primed at constant segments yielded TCR alpha and TCR beta cDNA libraries bearing sample barcodes and UMIs. In TCRdb, the 5' RACE reads were re-called with MiXCR into one record per CDR3 protein. The sample lists about 340,000 distinct CDR3 sequences, 10% to 15% occurring once. This clonotype turned up a few times.

V and J are TRBV20-1 and TRBJ2-1; 9 bases are shared with TRBD2. Sequencing was carried out using PBMCs or a T cell subset sorted from them (not recorded which). The sequence derives from a man aged 18 to 30 who had mild COVID-19 (a few samples of this study predate the infection). Cell type and time point are not known. CDR3 nucleotides: TGCAGTGCTAGAGTCAGCGGGGGGCCCTCGTACAATGAGCAGTTCTTC. Translated: CSARVSGGPSYNEQFF.